This entry lists 5 T cell receptor beta chains sequenced from one sample in a study of shared clonotypes between healthy human individuals. Method: immunoSEQ multiplex PCR; TCRdb's copy keeps in-frame clones and lacks some. This sample has about 2.5 million clones, with 85% to 95% found just once. Sequencing was carried out using naive CD4+ T cells from PBMCs. Documented subset: CD45RA+ positively selected. Receptors were obtained from a man aged 18 to 29 in good health. Some clones in this sample may be carry-over from other donors' samples.

The chain employs TRBV7-9 and TRBJ2-7; a possible D gene is TRBD1 (6 bases). This CDR3 is 15 amino acids long. The germline V gene has CDR1 SEHNR and CDR2 FQNEAQ (reference sequence). The germline V and J ends were trimmed by 1 base and 3 bases, with 13 bases remaining between them. The CDR3 bases are TGTGCCAGCAGCTTAGACACGGGACAACACTACGAGCAGTACTTC. The encoded protein is CASSLDTGQHYEQYF.

In DNA form, the CDR3 reads TGTGCCAGCACCCGGGACAGGGGTGCCGGGGAGCTGTTTTTT. Its translation is CASTRDRGAGELFF. V is TRBV2 and J is TRBJ2-2, with 10 bases lining up with TRBD1. With 7 bases clipped from V and 6 bases from J, the junction kept 5 bases outside the gene matches. CDR1 is SNHLY, CDR2 FYNNEI, per germline. The CDR3 covers 14 residues.

The chain couples TRBV18 to TRBJ1-1; TRBD1 agrees at 8 bases. In germline, CDR1 is KGHSH, CDR2 LQKENI. CDR3 size: 13 residues. V trimming: 5 bases; J trimming: 7 bases; junction bases outside the gene matches: 6. Here the CDR3 reads CASSKDRENEAFF. Written as DNA, the CDR3 is TGTGCCAGCTCAAAGGACAGGGAGAATGAAGCTTTCTTT.

The chain uses TRBV6-5 and TRBJ2-7, with 7 bases aligning to TRBD1. Germline lookup yields CDR1 MNHEY and CDR2 SVGAGI. The J segment lost 6 bases and the V segment lost 10 bases, leaving 12 bases of the junction unmatched. The CDR3 sequence is 13 residues long. As DNA, the CDR3 is TGTGCCACCCAAGGGGGCCGGGGAAGCGAGCAGTACTTC. Translating it yields CATQGGRGSEQYF.

The chain is built from TRBV28 and TRBJ1-2; no clear D. The germline V and J ends were trimmed by 2 bases and 8 bases, with 15 bases remaining between them. From germline, CDR1 is MDHEN and CDR2 SYDVKM. The CDR3 is 14 residues long. The CDR3, as DNA: TGTGCCAGCAGTTTAGCGCAATCGGTGGGAGGCTACACCTTC. The encoded protein is CASSLAQSVGGYTF.